This T cell receptor (beta chain) originates from a study of CD8+CD57+ T cells in acquired aplastic anemia. Across the study: An average of around 3.5 ug of DNA was obtained from sorted CD4+ and CD8+ cells.

Patients chosen for sequencing had shown CD8+CD57+ cell expansion by flow cytometry. V was pared by 7 bases and J by 5 bases, with 3 bases between. Germline loops: CDR1 ENHRY, CDR2 SYGVKD. CDR3 length equals 10 residues. TCR beta VDJ and CDR3 profiles were obtained from a genomic DNA template. MiXCR was run by TCRdb on the reads, yielding one entry per CDR3 protein. This sample has about 180,000 distinct CDR3 sequences, with approximately 48% found just once. This TCR was sampled from a human donor with aplastic anemia. The chain couples TRBV10-3 to TRBJ1-5, with D unclear. Input material: sorted CD4+, CD8+, or CD8+CD57+ T cells (not recorded which) from PBMCs. Written as DNA, the CDR3 is TGTGCCATCAAAGATCAGCCCCAGCATTTT. It yields the protein CAIKDQPQHF.